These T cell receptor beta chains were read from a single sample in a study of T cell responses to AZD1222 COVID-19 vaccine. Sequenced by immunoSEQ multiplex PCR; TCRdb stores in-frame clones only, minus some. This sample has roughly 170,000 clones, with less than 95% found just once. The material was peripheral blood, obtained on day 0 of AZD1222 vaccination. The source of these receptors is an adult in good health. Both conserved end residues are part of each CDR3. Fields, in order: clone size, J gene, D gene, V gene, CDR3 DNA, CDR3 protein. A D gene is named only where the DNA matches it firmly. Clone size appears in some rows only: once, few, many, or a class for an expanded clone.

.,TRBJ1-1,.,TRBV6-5,TGTGCCAGCAGTTACGACGGAGGCTACCTCACTGAAGCTTTCTTT,CASSYDGGYLTEAFF
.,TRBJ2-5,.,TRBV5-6,TGTGCCAGCAGTCATGGACGGCAGCAAGAGACCCAGTACTTC,CASSHGRQQETQYF
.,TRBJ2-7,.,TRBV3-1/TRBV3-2,TGTGCCAGCAGTCAGAGTCTAAGCGACGAGCAGTACTTC,CASSQSLSDEQYF
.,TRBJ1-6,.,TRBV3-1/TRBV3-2,TGTGCCAGCAGCCAAGATACAGGTGCGGTTTCACCCCTCCACTTT,CASSQDTGAVSPLHF
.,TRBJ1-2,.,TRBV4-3,TGCGCCAGCAGCCAAGAGGGTCAGAGAGCTAACTATGGCTACACCTTC,CASSQEGQRANYGYTF
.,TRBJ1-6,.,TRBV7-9,TGTGCCAGCAGCTTAGCGACAGACCATAATTCACCCCTCCACTTT,CASSLATDHNSPLHF
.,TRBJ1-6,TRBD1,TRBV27,TGTGCCAGCAGCACCACAGGGGCGCTCTATAATTCACCCCTCCACTTT,CASSTTGALYNSPLHF
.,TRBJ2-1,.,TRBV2,TGTGCCAGCAGTCCAACCCCGGGACACAACAATGAGCAGTTCTTC,CASSPTPGHNNEQFF
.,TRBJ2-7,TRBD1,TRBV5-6,TGTGCCAGCAGCCACGGACAGGGGTCTTTGGAGCAGTACTTC,CASSHGQGSLEQYF
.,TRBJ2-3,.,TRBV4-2,TGTGCCAGCAGCCAAGAGTCCTCTCCGCGCACAGATACGCAGTATTTT,CASSQESSPRTDTQYF
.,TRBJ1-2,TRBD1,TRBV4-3,TGCGCCAGCAGCCAAGATTCCAGGGGGCAAGGTGGCTATGGCTACACCTTC,CASSQDSRGQGGYGYTF
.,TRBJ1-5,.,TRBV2,TGTGCCAGCAGTGAAGGTCAGACTAATCAGCCCCAGCATTTT,CASSEGQTNQPQHF
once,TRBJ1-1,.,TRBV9,TGTGCCAGCAGCGTGAACCCGCGGGGCGGTACCGAAATGAACACTGAAGCTTTCTTT,CASSVNPRGGTEMNTEAFF
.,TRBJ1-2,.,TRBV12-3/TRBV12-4,TGTGCCAGCAGTGTCGGAAATGGCTACACCTTC,CASSVGNGYTF
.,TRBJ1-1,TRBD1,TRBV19,TGTGCCAGTAGTCCACGACAGGGGGCTGAAGCTTTCTTT,CASSPRQGAEAFF
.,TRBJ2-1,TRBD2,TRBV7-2,TGTGCCAGCGCGGGGGGACTCTCCTACAATGAGCAGTTCTTC,CASAGGLSYNEQFF
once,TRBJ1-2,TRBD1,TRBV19,TGTGCCAGTAGGGGGACAGGCAACTATGGCTACACCTTC,CASRGTGNYGYTF
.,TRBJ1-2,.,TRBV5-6,TGTGCCAGCAGCGCTTGGGCAGGCTACACCTTC,CASSAWAGYTF
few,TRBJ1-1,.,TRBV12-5,TGTGCTAGTGGTTTAGAGGGATTCACTGAAGCTTTCTTT,CASGLEGFTEAFF
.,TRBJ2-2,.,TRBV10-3,TGTGCCATCAGTCCGGAGGGCGGGGTTCTGTTTTTT,CAISPEGGVLFF
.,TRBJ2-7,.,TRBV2,TGTGCCAGCGGGGCGGAAGCCTACGAGCAGTACTTC,CASGAEAYEQYF
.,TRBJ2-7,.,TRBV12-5,TGTGCTAGTGCTTTGGGGGCGGGGGATTCCTACGAGCAGTACTTC,CASALGAGDSYEQYF
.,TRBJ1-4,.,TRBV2,TGTGCCAGCAGACCGGGACTCCCTAATGAAAAACTGTTTTTT,CASRPGLPNEKLFF
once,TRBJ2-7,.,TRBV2,TGTGCCAGCAGGACCGGGCAGGGTAGCTCCTACGAGCAGTACTTC,CASRTGQGSSYEQYF
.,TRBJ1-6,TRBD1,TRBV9,TGTGCCAGCAGCCCTCAGGGACAGGGGTATAATTCACCCCTCCACTTT,CASSPQGQGYNSPLHF
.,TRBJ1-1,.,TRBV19,TGTGCCAGTAGTATAGGCCTCGTCGGAGCTTTCTTT,CASSIGLVGAFF
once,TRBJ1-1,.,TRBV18,TGTGCCAGCTCACCACCCGGGGGACTGAACACTGAAGCTTTCTTT,CASSPPGGLNTEAFF
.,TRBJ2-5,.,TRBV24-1,TGTGCCACCCCTCAAGGTAGACTTCCTGGGGAGACCCAGTACTTC,CATPQGRLPGETQYF
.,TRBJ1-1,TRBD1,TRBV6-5,TGTGCCAGCAGTTACGGACAGGCTAACACTGAAGCTTTCTTT,CASSYGQANTEAFF
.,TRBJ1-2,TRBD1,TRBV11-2,TGTGCCAGCAGCCCGGGGACAGTAGGGCCCCTACACTATGGCTACACCTTC,CASSPGTVGPLHYGYTF
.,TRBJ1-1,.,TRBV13,TGTGCCAGCAGCTTAGGTCAGGACCCTAACACTGAAGCTTTCTTT,CASSLGQDPNTEAFF
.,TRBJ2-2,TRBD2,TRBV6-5,TGTGCCAGCAGGGGTTGGCTAGCGGGCTCCGGGGAGCTGTTTTTT,CASRGWLAGSGELFF
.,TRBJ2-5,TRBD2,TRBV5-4,TGTGCCAGCAGCTTTTCGGGGGGGATCCAAGAGACCCAGTACTTC,CASSFSGGIQETQYF
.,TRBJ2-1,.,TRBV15,TGTGCCACCAGCAGAGGTTCGAGCTCCTACAATGAGCAGTTCTTC,CATSRGSSSYNEQFF
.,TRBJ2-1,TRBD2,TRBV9,TGTGCCAGCAGCGTAGCGGCGGGGGGCTACAATGAGCAGTTCTTC,CASSVAAGGYNEQFF
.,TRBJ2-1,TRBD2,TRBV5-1,TGCGCCAGCAGCCCGGGTAGTCGGGGGGGCCCCTACAATGAGCAGTTCTTC,CASSPGSRGGPYNEQFF